Below are 30 T cell receptor beta chains sequenced from a single sample in a study of CD8 T cells in Susac syndrome. When the RNA was reverse transcribed, random hexamers were used with an input of about 0.5 to 1 ug. Each CDR3 protein gets one entry after TCRdb re-called the immunoSEQ multiplex PCR reads with MiXCR. Of about 200,000 distinct CDR3 sequences listed, nearly 95% are singletons. Sequencing was performed on CD4+ T cells from PBMCs. The receptors originated from a human donor with multiple sclerosis.

The CDR3 sequence is CSVAAGLTDTQYF. The CDR3 coding sequence is TGCAGCGTTGCGGCAGGCCTCACAGATACGCAGTATTTT. The chain links TRBV29-1 to TRBJ2-3; D remains unclear. CDR3 length: 13 residues. With 4 bases removed from V and 2 bases from J, the gap between germline ends came to 10 bases. CDR1 is SQVTM and CDR2 is ANQGSEA in the germline V gene.

The chain links TRBV18 to TRBJ2-4; D gene ambiguous. The V end was cut by 4 bases, the J end by 2 bases, with 9 bases between. The CDR3 consists of 14 residues. In germline, CDR1 is KGHSH, CDR2 LQKENI. CDR3: CASSRMESKNIQYF. The DNA of the CDR3 is TGTGCCAGCTCACGAATGGAGTCCAAAAACATTCAGTACTTC. The variable domain in full, completed from reference TRBV18 and TRBJ2-4, reads NAGVMQNPRHLVRRRGQEARLRCSPMKGHSHVYWYRQLPEEGLKFMVYLQKENIIDESGMPKERFSAEFPKEGPSILRIQQVVRGDSAAYFCASSRMESKNIQYFGAGTRLSVL.

This clonotype was seen just once. The rearrangement links TRBV30 to TRBJ1-2, with no clear D. In germline, CDR1 is GTSNPN, CDR2 SVGIG (reference sequence). The CDR3 is 13 residues long. The V end was cut by 0 bases, the J end by 2 bases, with 7 bases between. CDR3 nucleotides: TGTGCCTGGAGTGTATTTGGAAACTATGGCTACACCTTC. This codes for CAWSVFGNYGYTF.

V is TRBV20-1 and J is TRBJ2-1; 7 bases match TRBD2. Germline CDR1 reads DFQATT; CDR2 reads SNEGSKA (reference sequence). With V trimmed by 2 bases and J by 0 bases, 13 bases remained unmatched. The CDR3 has 18 residues. The CDR3 DNA follows: TGCAGTGCTAGACCCCTTGTAGGGCTAGCGGCCTCCTACAATGAGCAGTTCTTC. Translating it yields CSARPLVGLAASYNEQFF.

The J gene is TRBJ1-5, the V gene TRBV20-1; D unclear. V was pared by 2 bases and J by 5 bases, with 10 bases between. CDR3 length: 13 amino acids. Germline V lookup: CDR1 DFQATT, CDR2 SNEGSKA (reference sequence). CDR3 coding DNA: TGCAGTGCTAGACAGGTAACTGATCAGCCCCAGCATTTT. Amino acids: CSARQVTDQPQHF.

The CDR3 reads CASSLGENNYEQYF. In DNA, the CDR3 is TGTGCCAGCAGCCTTGGGGAGAATAACTACGAGCAGTACTTC. This chain connects TRBV7-9 to TRBJ2-7; D perhaps matches TRBD2 (5 bases). The germline V and J ends were trimmed by 5 bases and 3 bases, with 14 bases remaining between them. This CDR3 has 14 residues. CDR1 is SEHNR, CDR2 FQNEAQ, per germline (reference sequence).

This chain joins TRBV7-9 and TRBJ1-5; 7 nucleotides align to TRBD1. The CDR3 loop spans 15 amino acids. Germline V gene lookup returns CDR1 SEHNR and CDR2 FQNEAQ (reference sequence). V was clipped by 8 bases and J by 3 bases; unmatched bases: 10. CDR3 region: CASSKGQTFNQPQHF. The CDR3, as DNA: TGTGCCAGCTCGAAGGGACAGACTTTCAATCAGCCCCAGCATTTT. The complete variable domain, with remaining parts taken from reference TRBV7-9 and TRBJ1-5, reads DTGVSQNPRHKITKRGQNVTFRCDPISEHNRLYWYRQTLGQGPEFLTYFQNEAQLEKSRLLSDRFSAERPKGSFSTLEIQRTEQGDSAMYLCASSKGQTFNQPQHFGDGTRLSIL.

The chain has TRBV24-1 and TRBJ2-3; D uncertain. Trimming stripped 1 base from V and 7 bases from J, with 8 bases between. CDR1 and CDR2 (germline): KGHDR, SFDVKD. CDR3 length equals 13 residues. CDR3 coding DNA: TGTGCCACCAGTGATTTCCGAACCCATACGCAGTATTTT. This translates into CATSDFRTHTQYF.

The genes are TRBV7-3 and TRBJ1-1, with unresolved D. V lost 5 bases to trimming and J lost 2 bases, with 6 bases between them. Germline CDR1 SGHTA, CDR2 FQGTGA. The length of the CDR3 is 12 residues. CDR3 sequence: CASSRDNTEAFF. CDR3 bases: TGTGCCAGCAGCAGAGATAACACTGAAGCTTTCTTT.

J is TRBJ2-5 and V is TRBV18; D perhaps matches TRBD1 (5 bases). The germline V gene encodes CDR1 KGHSH and CDR2 LQKENI. This CDR3 is 13 amino acids long. The V gene lost 3 bases and the J gene lost 4 bases, with 9 bases spanning the gap. CDR3 region: CASSPSGPETQYF. The DNA of the CDR3 is TGTGCCAGCTCACCGTCAGGGCCAGAGACCCAGTACTTC. The whole variable domain, filled in from reference TRBV18 and TRBJ2-5, reads NAGVMQNPRHLVRRRGQEARLRCSPMKGHSHVYWYRQLPEEGLKFMVYLQKENIIDESGMPKERFSAEFPKEGPSILRIQQVVRGDSAAYFCASSPSGPETQYFGPGTRLLVL.

The CDR3 DNA is TGTGCCTGGAGTGGGCAGCCGAACACTGAAGCTTTCTTT. Protein sequence: CAWSGQPNTEAFF. The chain is built from TRBV30 and TRBJ1-1; D uncertain. Germline loops: CDR1 GTSNPN, CDR2 SVGIG (reference sequence). Trimming left V 1 base short and J 1 base short, with 7 bases between. There are 13 residues in the CDR3.

As concerns this clonotype: A junction boundary mismatches the germline segment, possibly from a read error. V is TRBV4-2 and J is TRBJ2-3; D might be TRBD1 or TRBD2, each matching 5 bases. The CDR3 covers 16 residues. The V gene's germline CDR1 is LGHNA and CDR2 YNFKEQ. The CDR3 sequence: CASSQSITGRTDTQYF. CDR3 coding DNA: TGTGCCAGCAGCCAAAGCATAACGGGACGCACGGATACGCAGTATTTT.

This chain connects TRBV5-1 to TRBJ2-2, with D possibly being TRBD2 (7 bases). The ends were cut back, 5 bases at V and 7 bases at J, with 15 bases in the middle. The CDR3 runs to 14 residues. The germline CDR1 and CDR2 sequences are SGHRS and YFSETQ. CDR3 sequence reads: CASRLPGGVGELFF. CDR3 sequence (DNA): TGCGCCAGCAGGTTGCCGGGGGGCGTCGGGGAGCTGTTTTTT.

The chain uses TRBV24-1 and TRBJ2-1; 7 bases fit TRBD2. There are 13 residues in the CDR3. The V gene end was trimmed by 9 bases and the J gene end by 4 bases; junction bases not matched to a gene: 5. Germline CDR1 and CDR2: KGHDR and SFDVKD. Here the CDR3 reads CATGREGYNEQFF. In DNA, the CDR3 is TGTGCCACCGGGAGGGAGGGGTACAATGAGCAGTTCTTC.

The rearrangement joins TRBV18 to TRBJ1-2; D not resolved. The V gene's germline CDR1 is KGHSH and CDR2 LQKENI. The CDR3 totals 13 residues. With 3 bases removed from V and 8 bases from J, the gap between germline ends came to 13 bases. The CDR3 coding sequence is TGTGCCAGCTCACCTGGTTGGACTGGGGGCTACACCTTC. Encoded protein: CASSPGWTGGYTF. The variable domain in full, with the rest retrieved from reference TRBV18 and TRBJ1-2, is NAGVMQNPRHLVRRRGQEARLRCSPMKGHSHVYWYRQLPEEGLKFMVYLQKENIIDESGMPKERFSAEFPKEGPSILRIQQVVRGDSAAYFCASSPGWTGGYTFGSGTRLTVV.

The V and J genes are TRBV5-1 and TRBJ2-3, with 8 bases aligning to TRBD2. The CDR3 is 16 residues long. After removal of 0 bases from V and 3 bases from J, the junction contained 6 bases not matched to a gene. Germline lookup yields CDR1 SGHRS and CDR2 YFSETQ. CDR3 sequence (DNA): TGCGCCAGCAGCTTGGGGACTAGCCGGTTGACAGATACGCAGTATTTT. It yields the protein CASSLGTSRLTDTQYF. The variable domain in full, with the rest retrieved from reference TRBV5-1 and TRBJ2-3, is KAGVTQTPRYLIKTRGQQVTLSCSPISGHRSVSWYQQTPGQGLQFLFEYFSETQRNKGNFPGRFSGRQFSNSRSEMNVSTLELGDSALYLCASSLGTSRLTDTQYFGPGTRLTVL.

This clonotype occurred once. The chain is built from TRBV2 and TRBJ2-4, with TRBD1 matching over 8 bases. This CDR3 has 14 amino acids. Germline CDR1 and CDR2: SNHLY and FYNNEI. With V trimmed by 4 bases and J by 2 bases, 1 base remained unmatched. The CDR3 loop is CASSGTGTKNIQYF. CDR3 DNA: TGTGCCAGCAGTGGGACAGGGACCAAAAACATTCAGTACTTC.

This sequence joins TRBV12-3 or TRBV12-4 and TRBJ1-3, with TRBD1 identical over 11 bases. The length of the CDR3 is 16 residues. V shed 5 bases, J shed 0 bases, and the junction held 3 bases outside the gene matches. CDR3 bases: TGTGCCAGCAGTCCAGGACAGGGGGCCTCTGGAAACACCATATATTTT. It yields the protein CASSPGQGASGNTIYF.

The gene calls are TRBV6-1 and TRBJ2-1; unclear D gene. Germline V gene data show CDR1 as MNHNS and CDR2 as SASEGT. V lost 0 bases and J lost 15, with 12 bases in between. This CDR3 comprises 12 residues. CDR3 sequence: CASSEARAQMFF. Written as DNA, the CDR3 is TGTGCCAGCAGTGAAGCAAGGGCCCAGATGTTCTTC.

The chain links TRBV15 to TRBJ1-4; possibly TRBD1 for D (5 bases). There are 15 residues in the CDR3. The germline V gene encodes CDR1 LNHNV and CDR2 YYDKDF (reference sequence). The V gene lost 0 bases and the J gene lost 7 bases, with 12 bases spanning the gap. In DNA, the CDR3 is TGTGCCACCAGCAGAGAAGGGGCCGGGGGTGAAAAACTGTTTTTT. Its protein product is CATSREGAGGEKLFF.

This clonotype was counted only a few times. The chain couples TRBV30 to TRBJ1-1; D gene unclear. The V end was cut by 1 base, the J end by 1 base, with 4 bases between. Germline CDR1 GTSNPN, CDR2 SVGIG (reference sequence). This CDR3 contains 12 residues. The CDR3 coding sequence is TGTGCCTGGAGTGATGGGAACACTGAAGCTTTCTTT. This gives the protein CAWSDGNTEAFF. The full variable domain, rest sourced from reference TRBV30 and TRBJ1-1, is SQTIHQWPATLVQPVGSPLSLECTVEGTSNPNLYWYRQAAGRGLQLLFYSVGIGQISSEVPQNLSASRPQDRQFILSSKKLLLSDSGFYLCAWSDGNTEAFFGQGTRLTVV.

The CDR3 nucleotides read TGTGCCACCAGCCAAGACAGGGGGCTTCAGCCCCAGCATTTT. It is translated as CATSQDRGLQPQHF. The chain carries TRBV15 and TRBJ1-5; TRBD1 agrees at 10 bases. This CDR3 has 14 residues. V shed 5 bases, J shed 6 bases, and the junction held 4 bases outside the gene matches. The germline CDR1 and CDR2 sequences are LNHNV and YYDKDF (reference sequence).

As DNA, the CDR3 is TGCAGCGTTGTTGGACAGCCAGACACTGAAGCTTTCTTT. Protein: CSVVGQPDTEAFF. The chain couples TRBV29-1 to TRBJ1-1; a possible D gene is TRBD1 (6 bases). Germline V gene lookup returns CDR1 SQVTM and CDR2 ANQGSEA. Deletions cut 4 bases from V and 3 bases from J, with 12 bases between. This CDR3 is built from 13 residues. The complete variable domain, with remaining parts taken from reference TRBV29-1 and TRBJ1-1, reads SAVISQKPSRDICQRGTSLTIQCQVDSQVTMMFWYRQQPGQSLTLIATANQGSEATYESGFVIDKFPISRPNLTFSTLTVSNMSPEDSSIYLCSVVGQPDTEAFFGQGTRLTVV.

The chain links TRBV12-3 or TRBV12-4 to TRBJ2-5, with 10 bases identical to TRBD2. CDR3 length equals 14 residues. Trimming at V came to 6 bases and at J to 4 bases, leaving 5 bases not matched to a gene. The CDR3 spells CASSKRGGRETQYF. The CDR3 DNA reads TGTGCCAGCAGCAAGCGGGGGGGCCGAGAGACCCAGTACTTC.

The J gene is TRBJ2-3, the V gene TRBV7-9, with no clear D. Germline V gives CDR1 SEHNR, CDR2 FQNEAQ (reference sequence). The ends were cut back, 5 bases at V and 0 bases at J, with 6 bases in the middle. This CDR3 is built from 13 residues. For the CDR3, the DNA is TGTGCCAGCAGCGTCCCTAGCACAGATACGCAGTATTTT. Protein sequence: CASSVPSTDTQYF.

The chain couples TRBV20-1 to TRBJ1-1; 7 positions match TRBD1. Germline assignment: CDR1 DFQATT and CDR2 SNEGSKA (reference sequence). The CDR3 covers 13 residues. With V trimmed by 3 bases and J by 3 bases, 4 bases remained unmatched. The CDR3: CSAREGTDTEAFF. As DNA, the CDR3 is TGCAGTGCTAGGGAAGGGACAGACACTGAAGCTTTCTTT.

This chain links TRBV20-1 with TRBJ1-2, with D perhaps TRBD1 (5 bases). This CDR3 has 13 amino acids. The V end lost 3 bases, the J end lost 6 bases, and 14 bases lay between the germline ends. The germline V gene has CDR1 DFQATT and CDR2 SNEGSKA (reference sequence). The CDR3 region is CSARDFGTDGYTF. DNA of the CDR3: TGCAGTGCTAGGGATTTCGGGACGGATGGCTACACCTTC.

The chain uses TRBV19 and TRBJ2-1, with 15 bases identical to TRBD2. The V gene end was trimmed by 7 bases and the J gene end by 8 bases; junction bases not matched to a gene: 9. CDR3 size: 16 residues. Germline lookup yields CDR1 LNHDA and CDR2 SQIVND (reference sequence). CDR3 in amino acids: CASTQTGLAGGYEQFF. As DNA, the CDR3 is TGTGCCAGTACCCAAACGGGACTAGCGGGAGGATATGAGCAGTTCTTC. The complete variable domain, with remaining parts taken from reference TRBV19 and TRBJ2-1, reads DGGITQSPKYLFRKEGQNVTLSCEQNLNHDAMYWYRQDPGQGLRLIYYSQIVNDFQKGDIAEGYSVSREKKESFPLTVTSAQKNPTAFYLCASTQTGLAGGYEQFFGPGTRLTVL.

The chain employs TRBV2 and TRBJ2-5; D not certain. CDR1 is SNHLY, CDR2 FYNNEI, per germline. The V end lost 1 base, the J end lost 5 bases, and 5 bases lay between the germline ends. CDR3 length: 12 residues. For the CDR3, the DNA is TGTGCCAGCAGTGAAGAGTCGGAGACCCAGTACTTC. It yields the protein CASSEESETQYF.

This chain's CDR3 is CASSLGGLTRLGNTIYF. The CDR3 coding sequence is TGCGCCAGCAGCTTGGGCGGCCTAACAAGACTGGGAAACACCATATATTTT. This chain connects TRBV5-1 to TRBJ1-3; D is ambiguous. The germline V and J ends were trimmed by 0 bases and 4 bases, with 17 bases remaining between them. CDR3 size: 17 residues. Per germline, CDR1 SGHRS and CDR2 YFSETQ.